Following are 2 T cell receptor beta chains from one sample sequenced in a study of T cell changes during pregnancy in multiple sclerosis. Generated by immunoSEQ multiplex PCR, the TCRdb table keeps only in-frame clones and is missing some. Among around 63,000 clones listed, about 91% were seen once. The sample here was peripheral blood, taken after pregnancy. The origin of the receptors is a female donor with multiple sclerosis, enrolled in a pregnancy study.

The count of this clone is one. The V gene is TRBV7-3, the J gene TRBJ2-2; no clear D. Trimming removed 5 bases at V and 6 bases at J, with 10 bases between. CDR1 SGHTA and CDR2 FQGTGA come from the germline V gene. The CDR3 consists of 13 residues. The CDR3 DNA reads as TGTGCCAGCAGCCCGGTCCGGGCCGGGGAGCTGTTTTTT. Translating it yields CASSPVRAGELFF. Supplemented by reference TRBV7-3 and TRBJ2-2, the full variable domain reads GAGVSQTPSNKVTEKGKYVELRCDPISGHTALYWYRQSLGQGPEFLIYFQGTGAADDSGLPNDRFFAVRPEGSVSTLKIQRTERGDSAVYLCASSPVRAGELFFGEGSRLTVL.

CDR3 region: CASSSSPPYRVLISNYGYTF. The CDR3 DNA reads TGCGCCAGCTCAAGCTCTCCTCCGTATCGGGTCTTAATATCTAACTATGGCTACACCTTC. The chain links TRBV4-1 to TRBJ1-2; unclear D gene. CDR3 length: 20 amino acids. The ends were cut back, 8 bases at V and 0 bases at J, with 31 bases in the middle. CDR1 MGHRA and CDR2 YSYEKL come from the germline V gene.